This TCR beta chain is from a study of blood T cell repertoires in COVID-19. V trimming: 3 bases; J trimming: 6 bases; junction bases outside the gene matches: 9. The CDR3 has 16 residues. Germline V gene sequence: CDR1 KGHDR, CDR2 SFDVKD. The table came from immunoSEQ multiplex PCR; TCRdb's copy has only in-frame clones and leaves some out. The table shows some 200,000 clones, with 86% occurring only once. The rearrangement links TRBV24-1 to TRBJ2-1, with 8 nucleotides matching TRBD1. The specimen sequenced was peripheral blood. The sequence was collected from a woman in her forties or fifties with acute or convalescent COVID-19. DNA of the CDR3: TGTGCCACCAGTGATCCTCGGACAGGGACCCTCAATGAGCAGTTCTTC. Translated, it gives CATSDPRTGTLNEQFF.